Listed here is a single T cell receptor beta chain. The CDR3 length is 13 residues. CDR1 GTSNPN and CDR2 SVGIG come from the germline V gene (reference sequence). Trimming took off 3 bases at V and 9 bases at J, with 18 bases between the two ends. Clones were sequenced by immunoSEQ multiplex PCR, and TCRdb holds only the in-frame ones, with some missing. The sample contains around 86,000 clones, 70% to 90% of which appear only once. These data are taken from a study of PD-L1 blockade in urothelial cancer. Overall study context: Men with urothelial cancer arising in the bladder made up about 90% of the roughly 30 patients. The patients had undergone anywhere from 0 to 3 prior chemotherapy regimens. Blood analysis was done at 3 weeks (second dose) and 6 weeks after treatment began.

The time point denotes: pretreatment peripheral blood. The rearrangement links TRBV30 to TRBJ2-7, with D maybe TRBD2 (6 bases). This clonotype was obtained from a man aged 40-49 years with urothelial cancer. Material: PBMCs, obtained around atezolizumab (anti-PD-L1) treatment. The chain's CDR3 is CAWSPGGSTGQYF. CDR3 nucleotides: TGTGCCTGGAGCCCTGGGGGGAGCACAGGGCAGTACTTC. Supplemented by reference TRBV30 and TRBJ2-7, the full variable domain reads SQTIHQWPATLVQPVGSPLSLECTVEGTSNPNLYWYRQAAGRGLQLLFYSVGIGQISSEVPQNLSASRPQDRQFILSSKKLLLSDSGFYLCAWSPGGSTGQYFGPGTRLTVT.